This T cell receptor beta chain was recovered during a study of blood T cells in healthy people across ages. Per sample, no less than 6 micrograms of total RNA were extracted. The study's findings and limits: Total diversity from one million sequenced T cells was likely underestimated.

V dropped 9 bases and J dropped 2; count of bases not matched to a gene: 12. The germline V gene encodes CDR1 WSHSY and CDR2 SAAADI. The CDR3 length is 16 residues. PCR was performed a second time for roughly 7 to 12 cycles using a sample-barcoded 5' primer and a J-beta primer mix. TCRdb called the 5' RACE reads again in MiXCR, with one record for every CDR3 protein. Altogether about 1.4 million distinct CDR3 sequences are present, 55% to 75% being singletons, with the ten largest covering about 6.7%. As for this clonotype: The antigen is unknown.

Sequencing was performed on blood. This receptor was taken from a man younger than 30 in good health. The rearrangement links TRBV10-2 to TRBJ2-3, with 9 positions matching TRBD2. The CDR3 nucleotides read TGCGCCAGTCTTCCAGAGCTAGCGGGAAACACAGATACGCAGTATTTT. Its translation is CASLPELAGNTDTQYF.